This T cell receptor beta chain was identified during a study of cytomegalovirus exposure and HLA in healthy donors. Primers included in the PCR were 60 Vbeta and 13 Jbeta primers. Clones were read by immunoSEQ multiplex PCR, and TCRdb kept only the in-frame ones, dropping some. Found here are fewer than 300,000 clones, about four fifths of them singletons; the top ten hold roughly 0.31%. This clone has just a few counts. With 2 bases removed from V and 6 bases from J, the gap between germline ends came to 8 bases. The CDR3 spans 11 residues. From germline, CDR1 is DFQATT and CDR2 SNEGSKA (reference sequence).

The source is a girl aged 2-10 years in good health and CMV-seronegative. Sequencing was performed on PBMCs. The V call is TRBV20-1, the J call TRBJ2-7; D remains ambiguous. CDR3 protein: CSARQSGEQYF. CDR3 in DNA: TGCAGTGCTAGACAGTCGGGCGAGCAGTACTTC.